This T cell receptor beta chain derives from a study of early T cells in non-severe SARS-CoV-2 infection. Study summary: Sequencing of unsorted whole blood was done on bulk RNA, leaving chains unpaired. Study conclusions and caveats: VDJdb-based matching was biased toward anti-spike CD8 responses and missed private and CD4 specificities.

Individually, cDNA molecules had unique molecular identifiers attached to them. TCRdb used MiXCR to reprocess the 5' RACE reads, holding one entry per CDR3 protein. The table shows more than 50,000 distinct CDR3 sequences, with 15% occurring only once. The CDR3 is 12 residues long. The germline V gene encodes CDR1 SQVTM and CDR2 ANQGSEA. Trimming left V 4 bases short and J 4 bases short, with 11 bases between. This clonotype appeared a few times. No antigen is known for it. This material consisted of whole blood, taken at baseline. This receptor was obtained from an adult who was a healthcare worker with PCR-confirmed SARS-CoV-2 infection or an uninfected control (not recorded which). The J gene is TRBJ2-7, the V gene TRBV29-1; D remains ambiguous. In DNA, the CDR3 is TGCAGCGTTGGCATCGAGACGTACGAGCAGTACTTC. Its protein is CSVGIETYEQYF.